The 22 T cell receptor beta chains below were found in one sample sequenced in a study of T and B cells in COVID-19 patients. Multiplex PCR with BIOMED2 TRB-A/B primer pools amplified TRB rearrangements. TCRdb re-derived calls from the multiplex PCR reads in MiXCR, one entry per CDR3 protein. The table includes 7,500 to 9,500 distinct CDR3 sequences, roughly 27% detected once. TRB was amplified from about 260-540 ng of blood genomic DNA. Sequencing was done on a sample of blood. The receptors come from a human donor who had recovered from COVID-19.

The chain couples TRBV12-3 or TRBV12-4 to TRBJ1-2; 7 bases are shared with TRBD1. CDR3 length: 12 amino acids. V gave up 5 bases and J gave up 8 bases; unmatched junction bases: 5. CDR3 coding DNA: TGTGCCAGCAGTGTGACAGGGAGAGGCTACACCTTC. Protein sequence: CASSVTGRGYTF.

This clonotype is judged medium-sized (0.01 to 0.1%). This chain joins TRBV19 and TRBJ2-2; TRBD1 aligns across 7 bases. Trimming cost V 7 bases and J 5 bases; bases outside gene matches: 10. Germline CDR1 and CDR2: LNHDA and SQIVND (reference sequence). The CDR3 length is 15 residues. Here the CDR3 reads CASTMGDSRTGELFF. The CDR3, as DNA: TGTGCCAGTACCATGGGGGACAGTCGGACCGGGGAGCTGTTTTTT.

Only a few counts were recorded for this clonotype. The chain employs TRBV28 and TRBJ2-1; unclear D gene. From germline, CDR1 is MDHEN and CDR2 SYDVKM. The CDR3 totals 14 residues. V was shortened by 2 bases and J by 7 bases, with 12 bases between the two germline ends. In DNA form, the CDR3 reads TGTGCCAGCAGTTTACAGGCCGGAAGAAATGAGCAGTTCTTC. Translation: CASSLQAGRNEQFF. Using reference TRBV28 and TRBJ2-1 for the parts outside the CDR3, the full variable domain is DVKVTQSSRYLVKRTGEKVFLECVQDMDHENMFWYRQDPGLGLRLIYFSYDVKMKEKGDIPEGYSVSREKKERFSLILESASTNQTSMYLCASSLQAGRNEQFFGPGTRLTVL.

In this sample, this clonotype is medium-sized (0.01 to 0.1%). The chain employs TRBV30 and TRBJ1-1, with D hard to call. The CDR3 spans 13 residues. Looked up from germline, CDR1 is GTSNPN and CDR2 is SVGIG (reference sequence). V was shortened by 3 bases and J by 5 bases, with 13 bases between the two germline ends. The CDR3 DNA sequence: TGTGCCTGGAGGGGCGTGGATTGGACTGAAGCTTTCTTT. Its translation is CAWRGVDWTEAFF.

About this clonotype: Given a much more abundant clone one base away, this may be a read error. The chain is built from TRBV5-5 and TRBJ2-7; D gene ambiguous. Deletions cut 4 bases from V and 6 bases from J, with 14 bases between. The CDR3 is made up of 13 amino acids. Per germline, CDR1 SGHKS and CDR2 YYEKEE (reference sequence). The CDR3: CASSAGFEGEQYF. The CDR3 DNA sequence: TGTGCCAGCAGCGCCGGGTTCGAAGGCGAGCAGTACTTC. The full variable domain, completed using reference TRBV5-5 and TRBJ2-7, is DAGVTQSPTHLIKTRGQQVTLRCSPISGHKSVSWYQQVLGQGPQFIFQYYEKEERGRGNFPDRFSARQFPNYSSELNVNALLLGDSALYLCASSAGFEGEQYFGPGTRLTVT.

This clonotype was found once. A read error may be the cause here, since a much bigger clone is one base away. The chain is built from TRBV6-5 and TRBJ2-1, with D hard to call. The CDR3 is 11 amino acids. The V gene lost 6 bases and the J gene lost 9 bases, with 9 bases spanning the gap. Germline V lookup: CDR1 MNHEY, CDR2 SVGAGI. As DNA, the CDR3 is TGTGCCAGCAGAAGATTGGCTGAGCAGTTCTTC. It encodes CASRRLAEQFF.

CDR3 coding DNA: TGTGCCAGCAGCTTAGTTAGCGGGGGCACAGATACGCAGTATTTT. Translation gives CASSLVSGGTDTQYF. The rearrangement links TRBV7-2 to TRBJ2-3; 8 bases map to TRBD2. V shed 1 base and J 1 base; nucleotides not matched to a gene: 1. The CDR3 extends over 15 amino acids. The germline V gene has CDR1 SGHTA and CDR2 FQGNSA.

Here the CDR3 DNA reads TGCAGTGCTAGAGATACGCCGGATGCTTCACCCCTCCACTTT. Residues: CSARDTPDASPLHF. The V and J genes are TRBV20-1 and TRBJ1-6, with D unclear. V was trimmed by 0 bases and J by 9 bases, leaving 12 bases between them. Germline V lookup: CDR1 DFQATT, CDR2 SNEGSKA (reference sequence). This CDR3 spans 14 amino acids.

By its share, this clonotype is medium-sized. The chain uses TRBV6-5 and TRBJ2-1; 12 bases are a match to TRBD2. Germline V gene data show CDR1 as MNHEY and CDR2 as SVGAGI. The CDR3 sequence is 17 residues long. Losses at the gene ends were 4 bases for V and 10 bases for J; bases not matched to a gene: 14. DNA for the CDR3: TGTGCCAGCAGTTCCCAGCTCACTAGCGGGGGGACTCGAGAGCAGTTCTTC. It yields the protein CASSSQLTSGGTREQFF.

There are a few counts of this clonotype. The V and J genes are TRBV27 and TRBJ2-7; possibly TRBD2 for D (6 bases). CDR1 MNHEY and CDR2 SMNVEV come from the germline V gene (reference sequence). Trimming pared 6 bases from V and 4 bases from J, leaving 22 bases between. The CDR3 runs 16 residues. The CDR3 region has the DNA TGTGCCAGCAGCCGCCCTGTGGGCGGGGAAGGGTACGAGCAGTACTTC. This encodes CASSRPVGGEGYEQYF.

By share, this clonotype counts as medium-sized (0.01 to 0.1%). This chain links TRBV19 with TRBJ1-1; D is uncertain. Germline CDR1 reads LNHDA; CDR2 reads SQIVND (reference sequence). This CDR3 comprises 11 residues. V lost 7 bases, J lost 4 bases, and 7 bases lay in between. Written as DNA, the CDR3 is TGTGCCAGTACCTACTCCACTGAAGCTTTCTTT. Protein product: CASTYSTEAFF.

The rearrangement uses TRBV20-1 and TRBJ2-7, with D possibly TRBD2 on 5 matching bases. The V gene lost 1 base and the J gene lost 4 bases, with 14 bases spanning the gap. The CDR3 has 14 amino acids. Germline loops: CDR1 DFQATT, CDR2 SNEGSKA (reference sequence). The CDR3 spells CSARVVRGLYEQYF. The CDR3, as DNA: TGCAGTGCTAGAGTCGTTCGGGGTCTTTACGAGCAGTACTTC.

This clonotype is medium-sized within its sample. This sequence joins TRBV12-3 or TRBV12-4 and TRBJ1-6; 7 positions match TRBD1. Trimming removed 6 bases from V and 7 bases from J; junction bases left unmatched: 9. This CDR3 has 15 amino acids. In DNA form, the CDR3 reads TGTGCCAGCAGCACTGACAGGGCGGTCAATTCACCCCTCCACTTT. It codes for CASSTDRAVNSPLHF.

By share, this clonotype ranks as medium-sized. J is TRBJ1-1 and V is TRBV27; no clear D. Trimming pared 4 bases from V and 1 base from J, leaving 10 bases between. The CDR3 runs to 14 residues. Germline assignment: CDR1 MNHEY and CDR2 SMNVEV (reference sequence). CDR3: CASSWGPGNTEAFF. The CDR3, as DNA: TGTGCCAGCAGTTGGGGTCCCGGGAACACTGAAGCTTTCTTT.

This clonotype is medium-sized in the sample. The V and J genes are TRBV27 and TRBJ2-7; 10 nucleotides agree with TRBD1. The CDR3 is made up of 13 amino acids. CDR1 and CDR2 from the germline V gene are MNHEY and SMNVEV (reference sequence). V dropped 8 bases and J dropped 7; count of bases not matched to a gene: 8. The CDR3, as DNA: TGTGCCAGCGCCTCAGGGACAGGGGAAGAGCAGTACTTC. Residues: CASASGTGEEQYF.

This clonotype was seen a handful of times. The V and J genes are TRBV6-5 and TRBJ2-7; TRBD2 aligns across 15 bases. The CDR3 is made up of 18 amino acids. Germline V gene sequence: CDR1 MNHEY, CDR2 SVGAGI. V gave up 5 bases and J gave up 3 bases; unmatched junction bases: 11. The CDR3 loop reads CASSKLWGTSGGYYEQYV. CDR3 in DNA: TGTGCCAGCAGTAAACTCTGGGGGACTAGCGGGGGGTACTACGAGCAGTACGTC.

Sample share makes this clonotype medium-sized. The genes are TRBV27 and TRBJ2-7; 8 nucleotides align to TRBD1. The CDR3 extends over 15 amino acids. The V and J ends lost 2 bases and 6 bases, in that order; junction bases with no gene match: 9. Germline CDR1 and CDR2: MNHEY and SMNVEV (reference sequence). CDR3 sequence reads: CASSLTSQGASEQYF. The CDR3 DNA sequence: TGTGCCAGCAGTTTAACGTCCCAGGGGGCTTCCGAGCAGTACTTC.

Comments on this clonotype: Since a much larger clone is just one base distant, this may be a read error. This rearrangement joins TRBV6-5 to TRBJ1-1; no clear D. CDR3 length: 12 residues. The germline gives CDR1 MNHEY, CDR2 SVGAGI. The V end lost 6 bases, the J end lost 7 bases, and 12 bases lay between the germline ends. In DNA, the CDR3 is TGTGCCAGCAGAGCCACGGGCAGTGAAGCTTTCTTT. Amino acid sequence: CASRATGSEAFF.

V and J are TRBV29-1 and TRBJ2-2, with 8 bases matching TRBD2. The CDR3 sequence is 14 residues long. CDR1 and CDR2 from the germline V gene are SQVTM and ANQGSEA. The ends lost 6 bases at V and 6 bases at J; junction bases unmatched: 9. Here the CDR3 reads CSVGGLAGPGELFF. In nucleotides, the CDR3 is TGCAGCGTCGGCGGGTTAGCGGGACCCGGGGAGCTGTTTTTT.

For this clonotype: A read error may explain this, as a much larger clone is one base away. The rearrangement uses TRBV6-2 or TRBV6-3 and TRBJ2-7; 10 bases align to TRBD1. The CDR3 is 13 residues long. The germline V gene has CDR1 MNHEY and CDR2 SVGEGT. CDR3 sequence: CVSIDRGLSEQYF. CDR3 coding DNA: TGTGTCAGCATTGACAGGGGGCTATCCGAGCAGTACTTC.

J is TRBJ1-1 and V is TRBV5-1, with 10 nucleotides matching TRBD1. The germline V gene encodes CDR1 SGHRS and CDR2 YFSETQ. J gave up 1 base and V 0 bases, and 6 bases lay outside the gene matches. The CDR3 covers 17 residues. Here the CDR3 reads CASSLDDRGRRNTEAFF. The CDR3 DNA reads TGCGCCAGCAGCTTGGATGACAGGGGGCGTCGGAACACTGAAGCTTTCTTT.

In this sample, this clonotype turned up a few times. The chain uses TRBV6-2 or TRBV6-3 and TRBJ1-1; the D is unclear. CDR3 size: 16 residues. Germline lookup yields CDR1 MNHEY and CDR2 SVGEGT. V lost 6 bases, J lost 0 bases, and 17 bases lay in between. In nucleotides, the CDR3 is TGTGCCAGCAGCCCTCGCTTGGCAGCCCTGAACACTGAAGCTTTCTTT. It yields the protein CASSPRLAALNTEAFF.